The sequence of this T cell receptor beta chain was determined in a study of Ad26.COV2.S vaccination and SARS-CoV-2 variants. Study background: Ad26.COV2.S was injected intramuscularly once or twice, 56 days apart.

Notes on this clone: Its antigen is as yet unknown.

As for treatment: about 20 received Ad26.COV2.S at low or high dose, single or two shots; a few received placebo; per-sample allocation not given. Day 63 after the first vaccine or placebo injection was the time point for sampling. This Boston cohort included adults aged 18-55 years. Study outcomes and limitations: Higher spike-specific TCR breadth was found in vaccine recipients than in placebo recipients. Substantial breadth in spike-specific CD8+ and CD4+ T cell responses was reportedly seen after vaccination.

TCRdb's table, derived via immunoSEQ multiplex PCR, lists solely in-frame clones and lacks some. The sample lists 500,000 or so clones; approximately 89% were seen once. This CDR3 contains 15 residues. Deletions cut 1 base from V and 2 bases from J, with 12 bases between. Germline V gene sequence: CDR1 SGHDT, CDR2 YYEEEE. The receptor comes from a person between 18 and 65 years old who received the Ad26.COV2.S COVID-19 vaccine or a placebo. Source: peripheral blood, taken in a trial of Ad26.COV2.S vaccine versus placebo. V gene TRBV5-6 combines with J gene TRBJ2-5, with unresolved D. The CDR3 sequence is CASSLLARAQETQYF. As DNA, the CDR3 is TGTGCCAGCAGCTTGCTTGCTCGGGCACAAGAGACCCAGTACTTC.